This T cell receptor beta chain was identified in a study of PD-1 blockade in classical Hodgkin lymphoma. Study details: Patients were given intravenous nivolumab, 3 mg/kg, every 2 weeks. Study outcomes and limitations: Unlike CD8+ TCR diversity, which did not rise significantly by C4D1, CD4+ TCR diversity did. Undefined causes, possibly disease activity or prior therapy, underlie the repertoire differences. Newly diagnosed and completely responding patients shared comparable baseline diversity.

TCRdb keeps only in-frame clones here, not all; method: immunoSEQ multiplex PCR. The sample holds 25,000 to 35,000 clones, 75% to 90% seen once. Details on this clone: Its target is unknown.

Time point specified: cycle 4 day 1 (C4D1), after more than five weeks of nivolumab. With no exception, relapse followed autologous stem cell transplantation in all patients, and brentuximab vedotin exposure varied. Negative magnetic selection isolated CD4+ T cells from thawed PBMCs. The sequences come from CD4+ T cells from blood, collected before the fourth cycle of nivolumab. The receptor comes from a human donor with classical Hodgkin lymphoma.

This chain's CDR3 is CASSLSGSGIITDTQYF. The CDR3 nucleotides are TGTGCCAGCAGTTTATCGGGTTCGGGGATAATCACAGATACGCAGTATTTT. V gene TRBV27 combines with J gene TRBJ2-3, with a tentative D call TRBD2 (5 bases). V was cut by 0 bases and J by 2 bases, with 15 bases left in between. Germline V gene sequence: CDR1 MNHEY, CDR2 SMNVEV (reference sequence). The CDR3 is made up of 17 amino acids.